These 14 T cell receptor beta chains came from one sample sequenced in a study of control samples from healthy donors and cancer patients. The table came from immunoSEQ multiplex PCR; TCRdb's copy has only in-frame clones and leaves some out. The repertoire holds 70,000 or so clones, around 94% seen once, with around 6.4% in the top ten. The sequencing sample was made of blood. The receptor set was obtained from a woman in her thirties or forties in good health.

The genes are TRBV9 and TRBJ1-5, with a weak D call TRBD1 (6 bases). CDR1 SGDLS and CDR2 YYNGEE come from the germline V gene. The CDR3 runs to 15 residues. The V end lost 3 bases, the J end lost 6 bases, and 16 bases lay between the germline ends. The CDR3 bases are TGTGCCAGCAGCGAGGGGGGGGCGAGAACTCAGCCCCAGCATTTT. This codes for CASSEGGARTQPQHF.

The CDR3 DNA sequence: TGCGCCAGCAGTCACCCCCAGGGACGGGACGAGCAGTACTTC. It is translated as CASSHPQGRDEQYF. The V gene is TRBV23-1, the J gene TRBJ2-7; D is possibly TRBD1 or TRBD2 (5 bases each). TRBV23-1 is identified as an open reading frame with a role that is uncertain. V was shortened by 3 bases and J by 5 bases, with 14 bases between the two germline ends. The CDR3 has 14 residues.

The chain joins TRBV27 to TRBJ2-2; D might be TRBD1 or TRBD2, each matching 6 bases. Deletions cut 2 bases from V and 7 bases from J, with 11 bases between. The CDR3 loop spans 14 amino acids. The germline CDR1 and CDR2 sequences are MNHEY and SMNVEV (reference sequence). The CDR3 DNA follows: TGTGCCAGCAGTTTAGCCGGGGGCGTCGGGGAGCTGTTTTTT. The encoded protein is CASSLAGGVGELFF.

The chain has TRBV5-1 and TRBJ1-4, with D unresolved. There are 15 residues in the CDR3. V was pared by 0 bases and J by 8 bases, with 14 bases between. Germline V gene lookup returns CDR1 SGHRS and CDR2 YFSETQ. CDR3: CASSLGTSLREKLFF. For the CDR3, the DNA is TGCGCCAGCAGCTTGGGGACCTCTCTCCGGGAAAAACTGTTTTTT. The variable domain in full, with the rest retrieved from reference TRBV5-1 and TRBJ1-4, is KAGVTQTPRYLIKTRGQQVTLSCSPISGHRSVSWYQQTPGQGLQFLFEYFSETQRNKGNFPGRFSGRQFSNSRSEMNVSTLELGDSALYLCASSLGTSLREKLFFGSGTQLSVL.

This chain connects TRBV6-5 to TRBJ1-2, with D maybe TRBD1 (5 bases). This CDR3 has 14 residues. Trimming stripped 0 bases from V and 4 bases from J, with 9 bases between. Germline CDR1 and CDR2: MNHEY and SVGAGI. CDR3 residues: CASSYSTGLYGYTF. CDR3 sequence (DNA): TGTGCCAGCAGTTACTCAACAGGTCTCTATGGCTACACCTTC.

The chain uses TRBV2 and TRBJ2-7; D possibly corresponds to TRBD1 (6 bases). CDR3 length: 13 residues. The germline gives CDR1 SNHLY, CDR2 FYNNEI. The ends were cut back, 7 bases at V and 5 bases at J, with 15 bases in the middle. CDR3 bases: TGTGCCAGCACTGGGGGCTGGGGGAACGAGCAGTACTTC. It encodes CASTGGWGNEQYF.

The count of this clone is one. The chain employs TRBV7-9 and TRBJ1-1; D not certain. The V gene lost 5 bases and the J gene lost 0 bases, with 4 bases spanning the gap. Germline V gives CDR1 SEHNR, CDR2 FQNEAQ (reference sequence). This CDR3 is 12 amino acids long. CDR3 loop: CASSLLNTEAFF. CDR3 bases: TGTGCCAGCAGCCTTCTGAACACTGAAGCTTTCTTT.

This clone came up a few times. This sequence joins TRBV4-2 and TRBJ2-7, with D perhaps matching TRBD1 or TRBD2 (5 bases each). Germline CDR1 is LGHNA and CDR2 is YNFKEQ. The CDR3 is 16 amino acids. V gave up 0 bases and J gave up 1 base, with 13 bases separating them. In DNA form, the CDR3 reads TGTGCCAGCAGCCAAGATGGGGGTGGGGGATCCTACGAGCAGTACTTC. It codes for CASSQDGGGGSYEQYF.

This rearrangement joins TRBV7-9 to TRBJ2-1; D is ambiguous. The V gene's germline CDR1 is SEHNR and CDR2 FQNEAQ (reference sequence). V lost 8 bases, J lost 2 bases, and 7 bases lay in between. CDR3 size: 12 residues. Here the CDR3 DNA reads TGTGCCAGCTATTGGGCCTACAATGAGCAGTTCTTC. Protein sequence: CASYWAYNEQFF. The full variable domain, completed using reference TRBV7-9 and TRBJ2-1, is DTGVSQNPRHKITKRGQNVTFRCDPISEHNRLYWYRQTLGQGPEFLTYFQNEAQLEKSRLLSDRFSAERPKGSFSTLEIQRTEQGDSAMYLCASYWAYNEQFFGPGTRLTVL.

The V gene is TRBV21-1, the J gene TRBJ2-2; the table's D call of TRBD1 was not tested on the DNA. TRBV21-1 is reported as a pseudogene. The CDR3 consists of 17 residues. In DNA, the CDR3 is TGTGCCAGCAACATAAGAGTTGGGACAGAGAACACCGGGGAGCTGTTTTTT. Its protein product is CASNIRVGTENTGELFF.

This chain links TRBV11-1 with TRBJ1-1; TRBD1 matches at 7 bases. V was clipped by 5 bases and J by 7 bases; unmatched bases: 10. This CDR3 is built from 14 residues. CDR1 and CDR2 from the germline V gene are SGHAT and FQDESV (reference sequence). Written as DNA, the CDR3 is TGTGCCAGCAGCCTAGGCGGGACAGCCATTGAAGCTTTCTTT. This codes for CASSLGGTAIEAFF.

The chain joins TRBV24-1 to TRBJ2-1; the match to TRBD2 covers 13 bases. The trim removed 4 bases at V and 0 bases at J, leaving 2 bases unmatched. Germline CDR1 reads KGHDR; CDR2 reads SFDVKD. CDR3 length: 17 residues. The CDR3 nucleotides read TGTGCCACCAGTGACGGGACTAGCGGGGACTCCTACAATGAGCAGTTCTTC. This gives the protein CATSDGTSGDSYNEQFF.

CDR3 nucleotide sequence: TGTGCCAGCAGCTTACGGGCCGGGACAGGGGGCAATGAGCAGTTCTTC. Its translation: CASSLRAGTGGNEQFF. The rearrangement links TRBV7-3 to TRBJ2-1; 11 positions agree with TRBD1. V lost 2 bases and J lost 6; bases outside the gene matches: 6. The germline CDR1 and CDR2 sequences are SGHTA and FQGTGA. This CDR3 contains 16 residues.

In DNA form, the CDR3 reads TGTGCCAGCAGCTCCACTAGACAAGAGACCCAGTACTTC. This sequence encodes CASSSTRQETQYF. This chain joins TRBV11-3 and TRBJ2-5; possible D gene TRBD2, 5 bases. The CDR3 spans 13 residues. Trimming removed 4 bases at V and 2 bases at J, with 8 bases between. Germline-derived CDR1 and CDR2 are SGHNT and YENEEA.